These 16 T cell receptor beta chains share one sample of origin, sequenced in a study of blood T cell repertoires in COVID-19. Clones were read by immunoSEQ multiplex PCR, and TCRdb kept only the in-frame ones, dropping some. The sample has fewer than 250,000 clones; 83% are singletons. The sample comprised peripheral blood. The receptors were gathered from a human donor in a cohort sampled during active COVID-19.

The chain uses TRBV10-3 and TRBJ1-2; 7 positions agree with TRBD1. Germline V lookup: CDR1 ENHRY, CDR2 SYGVKD. The CDR3 is 12 residues long. J was trimmed by 7 bases and V by 7 bases; bases with no gene match: 6. CDR3 region: CAITQGDSGYTF. The CDR3 DNA follows: TGTGCCATCACCCAGGGGGATAGTGGCTACACCTTC.

This clone appeared a few times. V usage is TRBV7-9 and J usage is TRBJ1-6; 11 bases line up with TRBD1. Germline loops: CDR1 SEHNR, CDR2 FQNEAQ (reference sequence). V lost 5 bases to trimming and J lost 7 bases; unmatched junction nucleotides: 4. This CDR3 is 15 amino acids long. DNA for the CDR3: TGTGCCAGCAGCGCCCGGACAGGGGGCAATTCACCCCTCCACTTT. It codes for CASSARTGGNSPLHF. The entire variable domain, with the rest obtained from reference TRBV7-9 and TRBJ1-6, is as follows: DTGVSQNPRHKITKRGQNVTFRCDPISEHNRLYWYRQTLGQGPEFLTYFQNEAQLEKSRLLSDRFSAERPKGSFSTLEIQRTEQGDSAMYLCASSARTGGNSPLHFGNGTRLTVT.

This rearrangement joins TRBV3-1 (or the pseudogene TRBV3-2) to TRBJ2-7; possibly TRBD1 for D (6 bases). This CDR3 has 15 residues. The germline CDR1 and CDR2 sequences are LGHDT and YNNKEL (reference sequence). The V gene lost 6 bases and the J gene lost 0 bases, with 15 bases spanning the gap. CDR3 residues: CASSHRQVSSYEQYF. The CDR3 bases are TGTGCCAGCAGTCACCGACAGGTTAGCTCCTACGAGCAGTACTTC.

The rearrangement uses TRBV10-3 and TRBJ2-7, with D maybe TRBD1 (5 bases). CDR1 and CDR2 (germline): ENHRY, SYGVKD. The V end was cut by 3 bases, the J end by 3 bases, with 15 bases between. This CDR3 has 15 residues. CDR3 coding DNA: TGTGCCATCAGTGAAAGGTCAGGGAAGGACTACGAGCAGTACTTC. It specifies CAISERSGKDYEQYF.

V gene TRBV28 combines with J gene TRBJ2-3, with D perhaps matching TRBD2 (6 bases). Germline CDR1 reads MDHEN; CDR2 reads SYDVKM. V gave up 8 bases and J gave up 4 bases, with 22 bases separating them. This CDR3 contains 16 residues. The CDR3 nucleotides are TGTGCCAGCTGCGAGATACGGAGGGCCGTCGCAGATACGCAGTATTTT. Residues: CASCEIRRAVADTQYF.

The V call is TRBV2, the J call TRBJ2-7; TRBD1 might be the D (6 bases). The germline V and J ends were trimmed by 8 bases and 7 bases, with 18 bases remaining between them. Germline assignment: CDR1 SNHLY and CDR2 FYNNEI. The CDR3 consists of 13 residues. Here the CDR3 reads CASLRGPGEEQYF. CDR3 DNA sequence: TGTGCCAGCCTCCGAGGTCCAGGGGAAGAGCAGTACTTC.

The chain combines TRBV27 with TRBJ2-2, with unresolved D. Trimming cost V 6 bases and J 7 bases, with 12 bases left between them. The length of the CDR3 is 13 residues. Germline loops: CDR1 MNHEY, CDR2 SMNVEV (reference sequence). CDR3 in DNA: TGTGCCAGCAGCCCAGGCTATCTCGGGGAGCTGTTTTTT. Residues: CASSPGYLGELFF.

This CDR3 is CASSGTGGKLFF. In DNA form, the CDR3 reads TGCGCCAGCAGCGGGACAGGGGGAAAACTGTTTTTT. The gene calls are TRBV10-1 and TRBJ1-4, with TRBD1 matching over 11 bases. CDR1 is WNHNN and CDR2 is SYGVQD in the germline V gene (reference sequence). The J segment lost 10 bases and the V segment lost 6 bases, leaving 1 base of the junction unmatched. The CDR3 contains 12 residues.

The V gene is TRBV5-1, the J gene TRBJ1-4; 9 bases line up with TRBD1. This CDR3 spans 16 amino acids. Unmatched junction bases numbered 7, after V lost 3 bases and J lost 4 bases. The germline CDR1 and CDR2 sequences are SGHRS and YFSETQ. CDR3 in amino acids: CASSSPPGQGNEKLFF. The CDR3 bases are TGCGCCAGCAGCTCACCTCCGGGACAGGGTAATGAAAAACTGTTTTTT.

The gene calls are TRBV10-3 and TRBJ1-2; D might be TRBD1 (5 bases). The CDR3 has 12 amino acids. Germline loops: CDR1 ENHRY, CDR2 SYGVKD. Trimming cost V 7 bases and J 7 bases, with 13 bases left between them. The CDR3 region has the DNA TGTGCCATCACAGAAGGGGCAGGTGGCTACACCTTC. Translation gives CAITEGAGGYTF.

The chain carries TRBV18 and TRBJ1-3; D ambiguous. The germline V gene encodes CDR1 KGHSH and CDR2 LQKENI. The CDR3 extends over 13 amino acids. The V gene lost 5 bases and the J gene lost 11 bases, with 16 bases spanning the gap. The CDR3 here is CASSKDSISPIYF. The CDR3 nucleotides read TGTGCCAGCTCAAAGGACTCGATCTCCCCCATATATTTT.

V is TRBV5-1 and J is TRBJ1-1, with TRBD1 matching over 7 bases. Trimming removed 4 bases from V and 4 bases from J; junction bases left unmatched: 4. The CDR3 covers 13 residues. Germline CDR1 and CDR2: SGHRS and YFSETQ. CDR3 in DNA: TGCGCCAGCAGCGTGGGACAGCTCACTGAAGCTTTCTTT. Translated: CASSVGQLTEAFF.

This chain links TRBV9 with TRBJ2-1; TRBD2 agrees at 7 bases. V was clipped by 4 bases and J by 4 bases; unmatched bases: 2. The CDR3 loop spans 13 amino acids. Germline lookup yields CDR1 SGDLS and CDR2 YYNGEE. Written as DNA, the CDR3 is TGTGCCAGCAGCCATAGCGGGTACAATGAGCAGTTCTTC. It is translated as CASSHSGYNEQFF.

The J gene is TRBJ2-5, the V gene TRBV5-4; 9 nucleotides align to TRBD1. V gave up 5 bases and J gave up 3 bases; unmatched junction bases: 14. The CDR3 extends over 17 amino acids. Germline V gene data show CDR1 as SGHNT and CDR2 as YYREEE (reference sequence). The CDR3 protein is CASRPDYRGRREETQYF. DNA of the CDR3: TGTGCCAGCAGGCCCGACTACAGGGGGCGTCGTGAAGAGACCCAGTACTTC.

This sequence joins TRBV10-3 and TRBJ1-1; TRBD1 aligns across 7 bases. V shed 7 bases and J 5 bases; nucleotides not matched to a gene: 7. CDR3 length equals 13 residues. Germline CDR1 ENHRY, CDR2 SYGVKD. The CDR3 sequence is CAITGQERTEAFF. As DNA, the CDR3 is TGTGCCATCACTGGACAGGAGCGAACTGAAGCTTTCTTT.

The chain is built from TRBV3-1 (or the pseudogene TRBV3-2) and TRBJ2-7; possibly TRBD2 for D (5 bases). Germline assignment: CDR1 LGHDT and CDR2 YNNKEL (reference sequence). The germline V and J ends were trimmed by 4 bases and 0 bases, with 13 bases remaining between them. The CDR3 loop spans 15 amino acids. CDR3 loop: CASSRDGAVSYEQYF. CDR3 sequence (DNA): TGTGCCAGCAGCCGGGATGGAGCGGTCTCCTACGAGCAGTACTTC.